This TCR beta chain stems from a study of human T cells and chemical hapten exposure. General observations from the study: Expanded TCRs showed more large CDR3 clusters than pre-sensitization or healthy control sets.

Turning to this clonotype: The target antigen is unknown.

TCRdb re-called the RACE reads through MiXCR, storing one row per CDR3 protein. This table holds hundreds of thousands of distinct CDR3 sequences, over 6% found once. Time point denoted: patch test 2, 6 weeks after DPC sensitization. The treatment was: therapeutic diphenylcyclopropenone sensitization with weekly scalp DPC. The CDR3 has 16 residues. V lost 0 bases to trimming and J lost 3 bases; unmatched junction nucleotides: 7. Germline values: CDR1 DFQATT, CDR2 SNEGSKA (reference sequence). V gene TRBV20-1 combines with J gene TRBJ2-3; 9 nucleotides agree with TRBD2. The clonotype was recovered from a woman under 30 with alopecia areata. Some clones in this sample may be carry-over from other donors' samples. This material consisted of whole blood, taken in connection with sensitization to the hapten diphenylcyclopropenone (DPC). The CDR3 sequence: CSAREYAGGRTDTQYF. The CDR3 nucleotides read TGCAGTGCTAGAGAATATGCGGGGGGGCGAACAGATACGCAGTATTTT.